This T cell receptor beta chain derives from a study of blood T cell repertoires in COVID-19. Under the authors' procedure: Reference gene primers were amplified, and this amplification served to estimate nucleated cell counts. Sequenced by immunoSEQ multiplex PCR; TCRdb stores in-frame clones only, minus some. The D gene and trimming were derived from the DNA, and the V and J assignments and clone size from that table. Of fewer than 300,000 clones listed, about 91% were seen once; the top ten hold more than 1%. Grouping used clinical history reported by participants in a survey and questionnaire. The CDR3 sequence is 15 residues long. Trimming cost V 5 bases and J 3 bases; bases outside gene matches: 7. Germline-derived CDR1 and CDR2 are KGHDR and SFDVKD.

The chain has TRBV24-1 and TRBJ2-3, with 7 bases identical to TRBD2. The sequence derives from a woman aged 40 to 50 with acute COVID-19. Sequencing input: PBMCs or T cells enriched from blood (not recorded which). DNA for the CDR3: TGTGCCACCAGTGGCTCCGGACTAGTGACAGATACGCAGTATTTT. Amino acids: CATSGSGLVTDTQYF.